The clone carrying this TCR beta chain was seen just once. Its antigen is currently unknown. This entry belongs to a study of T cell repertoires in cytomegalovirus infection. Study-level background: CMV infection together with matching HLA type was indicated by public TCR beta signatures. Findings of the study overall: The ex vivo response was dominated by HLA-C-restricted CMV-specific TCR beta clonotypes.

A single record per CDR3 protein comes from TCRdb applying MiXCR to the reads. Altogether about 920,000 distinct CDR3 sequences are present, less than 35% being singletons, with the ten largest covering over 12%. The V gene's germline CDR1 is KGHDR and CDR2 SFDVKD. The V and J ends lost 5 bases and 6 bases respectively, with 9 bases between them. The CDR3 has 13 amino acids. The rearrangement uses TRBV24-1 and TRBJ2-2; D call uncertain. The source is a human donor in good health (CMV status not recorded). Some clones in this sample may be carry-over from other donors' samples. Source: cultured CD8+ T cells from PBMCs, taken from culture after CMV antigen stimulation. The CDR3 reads CATSVRVPGELFF. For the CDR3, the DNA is TGTGCCACCAGTGTAAGGGTACCCGGGGAGCTGTTTTTT.